This note documents a single T cell receptor beta chain sequence. Original processing methods: Amplifying reference gene primers gave estimates of nucleated cell counts. Some clones are missing from TCRdb's copy, which holds only in-frame ones; the method was immunoSEQ multiplex PCR. V and J calls and clone size follow that table, whereas D and trimming were derived from the DNA. The sample holds some 50,000 clones; around 86% are singletons and the top ten take roughly 8%. The CDR3 totals 17 residues. V trimming: 4 bases; J trimming: 1 base; junction bases outside the gene matches: 11. CDR1 and CDR2 from the germline V gene are MNHNS and SASEGT. The data originate from a study of blood T cell repertoires in COVID-19. For the study at large: The samples span acute and convalescent COVID-19 from the United States, Italy and Spain. PBMCs, B-cell-depleted T cells, or T cells were the source of the cDNA or gDNA that made up the material.

Sequencing input: peripheral blood. This clonotype was sampled from a man aged 45-65 years with active COVID-19. This chain connects TRBV6-1 to TRBJ2-3; TRBD2 agrees at 7 bases. The CDR3 region is CASSVFTGGGGTDTQYF. In DNA, the CDR3 is TGTGCCAGCAGTGTTTTCACGGGAGGTGGAGGCACAGATACGCAGTATTTT.